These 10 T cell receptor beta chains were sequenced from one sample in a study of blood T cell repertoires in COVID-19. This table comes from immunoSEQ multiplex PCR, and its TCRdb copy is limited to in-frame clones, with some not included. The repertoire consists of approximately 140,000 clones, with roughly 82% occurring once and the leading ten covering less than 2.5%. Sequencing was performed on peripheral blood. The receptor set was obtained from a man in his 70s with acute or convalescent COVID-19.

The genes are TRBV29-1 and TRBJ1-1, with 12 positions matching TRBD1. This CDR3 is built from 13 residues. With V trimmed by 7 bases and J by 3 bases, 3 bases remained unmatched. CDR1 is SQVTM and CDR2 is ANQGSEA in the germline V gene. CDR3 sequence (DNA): TGCAGCGCCAGGGACAGGGGGCACACTGAAGCTTTCTTT. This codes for CSARDRGHTEAFF.

The CDR3 sequence is CASSEALQRQGREKLFF. CDR3 nucleotides: TGTGCCAGCAGTGAAGCGCTCCAACGGCAGGGCCGGGAAAAACTGTTTTTT. The chain combines TRBV6-1 with TRBJ1-4; a possible D gene is TRBD1 (5 bases). The germline CDR1 and CDR2 sequences are MNHNS and SASEGT. Trimming cost V 0 bases and J 8 bases, with 19 bases left between them. This CDR3 is built from 17 residues.

In nucleotides, the CDR3 is TGTGCCAGCAGCAAATTAGACAGGACTTACTCCTACGAGCAGTACTTC. Its protein product is CASSKLDRTYSYEQYF. This chain uses TRBV21-1 with TRBJ2-7; TRBD1 is the table's D call, not checked against the DNA. TRBV21-1 is classified as a pseudogene. This CDR3 has 16 residues.

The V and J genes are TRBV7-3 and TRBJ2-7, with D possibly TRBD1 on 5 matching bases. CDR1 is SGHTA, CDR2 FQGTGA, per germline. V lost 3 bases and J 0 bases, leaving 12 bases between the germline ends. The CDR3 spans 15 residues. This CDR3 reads CASSFKGESSYEQYF. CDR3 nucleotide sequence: TGTGCCAGCAGCTTTAAAGGGGAAAGCTCCTACGAGCAGTACTTC.

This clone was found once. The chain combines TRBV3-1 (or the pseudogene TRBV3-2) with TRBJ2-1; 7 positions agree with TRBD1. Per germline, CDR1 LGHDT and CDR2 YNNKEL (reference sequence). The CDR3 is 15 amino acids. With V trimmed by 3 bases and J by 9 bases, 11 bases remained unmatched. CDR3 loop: CASSHGQATDGEQFF. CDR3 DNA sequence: TGTGCCAGCAGCCACGGACAGGCGACCGATGGTGAGCAGTTCTTC.

The chain's CDR3 is CASSLDSLNTEAFF. The CDR3 bases are TGTGCCAGCAGCTTGGACTCCCTCAACACTGAAGCTTTCTTT. The V gene is TRBV5-4, the J gene TRBJ1-1; D unresolved. CDR3 length equals 14 residues. The V and J ends lost 0 bases and 2 bases respectively, with 8 bases between them. Germline CDR1 SGHNT, CDR2 YYREEE (reference sequence).

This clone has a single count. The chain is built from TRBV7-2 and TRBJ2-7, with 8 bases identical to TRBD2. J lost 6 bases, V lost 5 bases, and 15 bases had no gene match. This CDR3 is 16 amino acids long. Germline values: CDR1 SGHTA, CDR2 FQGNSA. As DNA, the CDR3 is TGTGCCAGCAGCCTAGACCGGGGGGGCGCAAACCGCGAGCAGTACTTC. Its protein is CASSLDRGGANREQYF.

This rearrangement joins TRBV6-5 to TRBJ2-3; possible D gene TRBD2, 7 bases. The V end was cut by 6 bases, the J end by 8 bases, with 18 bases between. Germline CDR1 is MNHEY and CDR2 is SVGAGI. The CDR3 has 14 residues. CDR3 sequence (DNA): TGTGCCAGCAGGACCGACCGACGGGGGGCTACGCAGTATTTT. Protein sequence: CASRTDRRGATQYF.

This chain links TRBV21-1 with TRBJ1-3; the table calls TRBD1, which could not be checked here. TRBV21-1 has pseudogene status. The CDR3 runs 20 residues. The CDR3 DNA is TGTGCCAGCAGCAAACGCCCGCGTTTAACAGGGCCTAGCTCTGGAAACACCATATATTTT. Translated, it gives CASSKRPRLTGPSSGNTIYF.

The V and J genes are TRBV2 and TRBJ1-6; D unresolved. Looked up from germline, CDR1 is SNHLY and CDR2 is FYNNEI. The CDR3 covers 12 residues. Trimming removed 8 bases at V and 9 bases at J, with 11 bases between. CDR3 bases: TGTGCCAGCGATAAGAGTACTTCACCCCTCCACTTT. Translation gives CASDKSTSPLHF.